This T cell receptor (beta chain) came from a study of somatic mutations in cytotoxic T cells in rheumatoid arthritis. Produced via immunoSEQ multiplex PCR; TCRdb's table is partial and in-frame only. The sample includes some 8,700 clones, around 75% seen only once; the top ten take 30% to 45%. Trimming removed 6 bases from V and 1 base from J; junction bases left unmatched: 7. Germline V gene data show CDR1 as SNHLY and CDR2 as FYNNEI. This CDR3 has 15 residues. This receptor was obtained from an adult with rheumatoid arthritis. V usage is TRBV2 and J usage is TRBJ2-3; TRBD1 matches at 7 bases. The specimen sequenced was CD8+ T cells sorted from blood. Written as DNA, the CDR3 is TGTGCCAGCAGCGTAAGGGGGCAGCGCACAGATACGCAGTATTTT. Translating gives CASSVRGQRTDTQYF.